A single sample gave rise to the 10 T cell receptor beta chains below, sequenced in a study of T cells in Graves' hyperthyroidism and ophthalmopathy. TCR beta CDR3 sequences were amplified from RNA transcripts. In the first-round RT-PCR of the TCR CDR3, the HTBI primer set was used. A single record per CDR3 protein comes from TCRdb applying MiXCR to the multiplex PCR reads. The sample records fewer than 350,000 distinct CDR3 sequences, about an eighth being singletons. Sequenced material: blood. The receptors derive from a woman in her 40s with Graves' hyperthyroidism.

The sample holds many counts of this clonotype. The genes are TRBV7-6 and TRBJ1-1; D perhaps matches TRBD1 (5 bases). V was cut by 5 bases and J by 7 bases, with 11 bases left in between. Germline V gene data show CDR1 as SGHVS and CDR2 as FNYEAQ. There are 12 residues in the CDR3. The CDR3 spells CASSMGGVEAFF. As DNA, the CDR3 is TGTGCCAGCAGCATGGGGGGAGTTGAAGCTTTCTTT.

This clonotype was observed at least ten times. The chain recombines TRBV5-1 with TRBJ1-1; 7 bases match TRBD1. Germline CDR1 and CDR2: SGHRS and YFSETQ. J lost 1 base, V lost 4 bases, and 7 bases had no gene match. The CDR3 has 15 amino acids. The CDR3 DNA is TGCGCCAGCAGCCAGGAAGACAGGGCGAACACTGAAGCTTTCTTT. It translates to CASSQEDRANTEAFF. Variable domain in full (rest from reference TRBV5-1 and TRBJ1-1): KAGVTQTPRYLIKTRGQQVTLSCSPISGHRSVSWYQQTPGQGLQFLFEYFSETQRNKGNFPGRFSGRQFSNSRSEMNVSTLELGDSALYLCASSQEDRANTEAFFGQGTRLTVV.

This clonotype has ten or more counts. This chain links TRBV12-3 or TRBV12-4 with TRBJ2-1; perhaps TRBD2 as D (6 bases). Trimming took off 10 bases at V and 8 bases at J, with 21 bases between the two ends. The CDR3 has 14 amino acids. CDR3 sequence: CATTPGRGLDEQFF. CDR3 nucleotides: TGTGCCACTACCCCGGGACGGGGGTTGGATGAGCAGTTCTTC.

This clonotype was counted at least ten times. The V gene is TRBV12-3 or TRBV12-4, the J gene TRBJ1-1; TRBD1 is a possible D gene (6 bases). Trimming shortened V by 3 bases and J by 13 bases, and 12 bases separated the two germline ends. This CDR3 has 11 residues. DNA for the CDR3: TGTGCCAGCAGTTTGGGACACCTCAATTTCTTT. Protein: CASSLGHLNFF.

This clonotype has ten or more counts. The chain has TRBV12-3 or TRBV12-4 and TRBJ2-1; D is unclear. This CDR3 region has 16 residues. V lost 3 bases to trimming and J lost 0 bases, with 12 bases between them. The CDR3 protein is CASSFLKINSYNEQFF. The CDR3 DNA sequence: TGTGCCAGCAGTTTTCTCAAGATCAACTCCTACAATGAGCAGTTCTTC.

The chain links TRBV15 to TRBJ1-2, with unresolved D. Germline V gene data show CDR1 as LNHNV and CDR2 as YYDKDF (reference sequence). The V gene lost 1 base and the J gene lost 7 bases, with 10 bases spanning the gap. This CDR3 region has 13 residues. The CDR3 loop is CATSRGSSSGYTF. The DNA for the CDR3 is TGTGCCACCAGCAGAGGTAGCAGCTCTGGCTACACCTTC.

This clonotype has just a few counts. The V gene is TRBV19, the J gene TRBJ1-6; a possible D gene is TRBD1 (6 bases). The germline V and J ends were trimmed by 6 bases and 0 bases, with 12 bases remaining between them. The CDR3 contains 16 residues. The V gene's germline CDR1 is LNHDA and CDR2 SQIVND (reference sequence). CDR3 region: CASSTDRSSYNSPLHF. The CDR3 DNA sequence: TGTGCCAGTAGCACGGACAGAAGCTCCTATAATTCACCCCTCCACTTT.

The chain has TRBV4-1 and TRBJ2-7, with TRBD1 matching over 8 bases. After removal of 6 bases from V and 3 bases from J, the junction contained 10 bases not matched to a gene. Per the germline V gene, CDR1 is MGHRA and CDR2 is YSYEKL. This CDR3 is 15 amino acids long. DNA for the CDR3: TGCGCCAGCAGTCGAGGACAGGGAGAATACTACGAGCAGTACTTC. Encoded protein: CASSRGQGEYYEQYF.

This clonotype was observed at least ten times. This sequence joins TRBV24-1 and TRBJ2-2; D is uncertain. The germline V gene has CDR1 KGHDR and CDR2 SFDVKD. Trimming cost V 9 bases and J 4 bases, with 11 bases left between them. CDR3 length: 13 amino acids. The CDR3 loop is CATLNSITGELFF. Written as DNA, the CDR3 is TGTGCCACCTTAAATAGTATCACCGGGGAGCTGTTTTTT.

The chain recombines TRBV19 with TRBJ1-1; D is ambiguous. The CDR3 is 13 amino acids. Germline CDR1 and CDR2: LNHDA and SQIVND (reference sequence). Trimming cost V 1 base and J 3 bases, with 6 bases left between them. The CDR3 spells CASSIGPDTEAFF. CDR3 DNA: TGTGCCAGTAGTATAGGTCCGGACACTGAAGCTTTCTTT.